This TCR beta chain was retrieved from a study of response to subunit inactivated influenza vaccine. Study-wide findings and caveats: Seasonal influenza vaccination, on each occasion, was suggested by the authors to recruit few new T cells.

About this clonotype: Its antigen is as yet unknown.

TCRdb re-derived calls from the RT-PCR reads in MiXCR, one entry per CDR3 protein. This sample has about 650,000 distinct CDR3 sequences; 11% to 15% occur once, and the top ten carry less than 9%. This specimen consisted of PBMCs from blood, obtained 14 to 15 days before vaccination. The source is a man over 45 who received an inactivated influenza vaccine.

The CDR3 DNA sequence: TGTGCCAGCAGCCAATATCAGGATGATGAGACCCAGTACTTC. Amino acids: CASSQYQDDETQYF. This chain uses TRBV3-1 with TRBJ2-5; no firm D call. The CDR3 is 14 residues long. The V end lost 2 bases, the J end lost 5 bases, and 12 bases lay between the germline ends. Germline CDR1 reads LGHDT; CDR2 reads YNNKEL (reference sequence).